This T cell receptor (beta chain) was identified during a study of technical replicates of blood from a few donors. This CDR3 comprises 18 residues. V lost 3 bases and J 1 base, leaving 20 bases between the germline ends. Germline assignment: CDR1 SGHDN and CDR2 FVKESK. Profiled with immunoSEQ multiplex PCR; TCRdb holds only in-frame clones, not every one. This sample carries tens of thousands of clones, over 90% of them seen once, and the ten largest clones take approximately 0.24%. V usage is TRBV14 and J usage is TRBJ2-3; a possible D gene is TRBD1 (6 bases). Sequenced sample: T cells isolated from PBMCs. The TCR originated in a human donor in good health. CDR3 DNA: TGTGCCAGCAGCCATCTTCCCGGGACCCCAGGGGGCACAGATACGCAGTATTTT. Translated: CASSHLPGTPGGTDTQYF.